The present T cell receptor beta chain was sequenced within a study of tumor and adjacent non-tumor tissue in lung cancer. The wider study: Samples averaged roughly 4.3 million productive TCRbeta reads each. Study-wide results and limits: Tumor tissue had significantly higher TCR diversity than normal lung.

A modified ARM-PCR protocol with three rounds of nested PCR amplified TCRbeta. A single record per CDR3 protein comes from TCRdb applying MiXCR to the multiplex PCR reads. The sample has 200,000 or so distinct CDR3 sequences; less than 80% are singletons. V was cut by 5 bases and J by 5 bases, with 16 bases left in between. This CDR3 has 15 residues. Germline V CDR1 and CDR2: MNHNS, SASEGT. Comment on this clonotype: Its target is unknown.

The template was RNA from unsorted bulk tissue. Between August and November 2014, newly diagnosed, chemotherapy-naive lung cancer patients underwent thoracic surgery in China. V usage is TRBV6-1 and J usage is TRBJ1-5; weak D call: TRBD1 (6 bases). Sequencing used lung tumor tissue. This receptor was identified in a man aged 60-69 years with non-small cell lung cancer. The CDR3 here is CASSLAGEPYQPQHF. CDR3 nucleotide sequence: TGTGCCAGCAGTCTCGCAGGGGAACCCTATCAGCCCCAGCATTTT.